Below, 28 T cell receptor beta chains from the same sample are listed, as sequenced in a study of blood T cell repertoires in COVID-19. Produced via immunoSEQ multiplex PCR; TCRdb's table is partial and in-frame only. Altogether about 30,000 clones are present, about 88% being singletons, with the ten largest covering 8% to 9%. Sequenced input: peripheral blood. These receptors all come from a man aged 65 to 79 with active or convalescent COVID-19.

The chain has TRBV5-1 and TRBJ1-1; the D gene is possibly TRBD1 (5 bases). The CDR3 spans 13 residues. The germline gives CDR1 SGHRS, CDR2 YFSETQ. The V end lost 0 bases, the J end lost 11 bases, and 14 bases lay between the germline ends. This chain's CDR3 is CASSLGQGGDAFF. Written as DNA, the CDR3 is TGCGCCAGCAGCTTGGGGCAGGGAGGGGATGCTTTCTTT. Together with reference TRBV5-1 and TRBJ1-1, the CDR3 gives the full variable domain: KAGVTQTPRYLIKTRGQQVTLSCSPISGHRSVSWYQQTPGQGLQFLFEYFSETQRNKGNFPGRFSGRQFSNSRSEMNVSTLELGDSALYLCASSLGQGGDAFFGQGTRLTVV.

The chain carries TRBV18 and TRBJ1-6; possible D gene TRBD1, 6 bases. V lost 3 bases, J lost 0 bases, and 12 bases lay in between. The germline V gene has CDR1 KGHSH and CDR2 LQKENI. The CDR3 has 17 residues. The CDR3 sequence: CASSPETGSSYNSPLHF. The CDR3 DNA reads TGTGCCAGCTCACCGGAAACAGGGAGCTCCTATAATTCACCCCTCCACTTT. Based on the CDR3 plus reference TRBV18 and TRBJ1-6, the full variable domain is NAGVMQNPRHLVRRRGQEARLRCSPMKGHSHVYWYRQLPEEGLKFMVYLQKENIIDESGMPKERFSAEFPKEGPSILRIQQVVRGDSAAYFCASSPETGSSYNSPLHFGNGTRLTVT.

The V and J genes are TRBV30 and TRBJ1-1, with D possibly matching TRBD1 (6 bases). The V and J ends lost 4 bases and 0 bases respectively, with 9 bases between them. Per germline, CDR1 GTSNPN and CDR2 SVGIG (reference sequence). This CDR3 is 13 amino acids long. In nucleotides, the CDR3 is TGTGCCTGGAAACAGGGCCTGAACACTGAAGCTTTCTTT. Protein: CAWKQGLNTEAFF.

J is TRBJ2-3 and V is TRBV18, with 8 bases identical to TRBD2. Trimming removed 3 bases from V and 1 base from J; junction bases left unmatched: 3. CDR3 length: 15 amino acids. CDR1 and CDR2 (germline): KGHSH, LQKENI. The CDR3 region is CASSPPRGGTDTQYF. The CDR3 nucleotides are TGTGCCAGCTCACCCCCGCGGGGGGGCACAGATACGCAGTATTTT.

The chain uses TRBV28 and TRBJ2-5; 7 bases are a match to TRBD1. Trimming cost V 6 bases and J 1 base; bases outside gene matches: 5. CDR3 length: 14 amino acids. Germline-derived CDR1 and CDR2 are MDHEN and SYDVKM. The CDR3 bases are TGTGCCAGCAGCTCGGGACAGCCCCAAGAGACCCAGTACTTC. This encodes CASSSGQPQETQYF.

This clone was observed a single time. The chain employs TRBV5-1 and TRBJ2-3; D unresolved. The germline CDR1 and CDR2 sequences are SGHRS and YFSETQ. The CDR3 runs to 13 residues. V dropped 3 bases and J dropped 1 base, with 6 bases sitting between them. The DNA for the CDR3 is TGCGCCAGCAGCTCGCAGGGCACAGATACGCAGTATTTT. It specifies CASSSQGTDTQYF. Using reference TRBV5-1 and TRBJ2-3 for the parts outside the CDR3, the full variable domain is KAGVTQTPRYLIKTRGQQVTLSCSPISGHRSVSWYQQTPGQGLQFLFEYFSETQRNKGNFPGRFSGRQFSNSRSEMNVSTLELGDSALYLCASSSQGTDTQYFGPGTRLTVL.

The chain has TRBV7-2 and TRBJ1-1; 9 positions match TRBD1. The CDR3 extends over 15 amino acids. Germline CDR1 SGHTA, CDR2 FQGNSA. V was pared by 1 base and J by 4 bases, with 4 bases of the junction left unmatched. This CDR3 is CASSLEPTGGTEAFF. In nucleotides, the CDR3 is TGTGCCAGCAGCTTAGAACCGACAGGGGGCACTGAAGCTTTCTTT.

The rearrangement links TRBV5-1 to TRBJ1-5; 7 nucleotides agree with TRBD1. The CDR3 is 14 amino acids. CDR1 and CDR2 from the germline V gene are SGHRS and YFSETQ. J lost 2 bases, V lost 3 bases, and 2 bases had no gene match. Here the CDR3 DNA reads TGCGCCAGCAGCTACACAGGGGGCAATCAGCCCCAGCATTTT. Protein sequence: CASSYTGGNQPQHF.

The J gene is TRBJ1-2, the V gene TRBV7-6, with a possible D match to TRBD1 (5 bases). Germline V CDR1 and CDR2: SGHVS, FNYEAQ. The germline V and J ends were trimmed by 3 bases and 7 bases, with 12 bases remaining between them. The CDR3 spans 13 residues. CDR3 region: CASSLGRASGYTF. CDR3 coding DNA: TGTGCCAGCAGCTTGGGCAGGGCCTCTGGCTACACCTTC.

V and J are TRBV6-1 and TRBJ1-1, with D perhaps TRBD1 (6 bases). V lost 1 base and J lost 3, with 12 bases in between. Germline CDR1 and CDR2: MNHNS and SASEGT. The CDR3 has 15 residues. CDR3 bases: TGTGCCAGCAGTGAAGGATGGGGGCTGGACACTGAAGCTTTCTTT. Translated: CASSEGWGLDTEAFF.

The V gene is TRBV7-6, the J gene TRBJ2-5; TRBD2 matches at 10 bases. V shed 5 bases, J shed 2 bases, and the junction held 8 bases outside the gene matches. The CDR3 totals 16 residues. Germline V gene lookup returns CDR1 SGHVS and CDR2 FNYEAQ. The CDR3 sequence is CASSLPTSGSQETQYF. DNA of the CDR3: TGTGCCAGCAGCCTACCGACTAGCGGGTCGCAAGAGACCCAGTACTTC.

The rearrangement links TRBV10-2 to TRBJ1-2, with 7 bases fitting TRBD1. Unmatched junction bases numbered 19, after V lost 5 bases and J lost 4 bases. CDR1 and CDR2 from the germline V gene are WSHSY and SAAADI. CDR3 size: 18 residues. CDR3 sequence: CASSMEGGQERSPYGYTF. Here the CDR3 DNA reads TGCGCCAGCAGTATGGAAGGTGGACAGGAGAGATCCCCCTATGGCTACACCTTC.

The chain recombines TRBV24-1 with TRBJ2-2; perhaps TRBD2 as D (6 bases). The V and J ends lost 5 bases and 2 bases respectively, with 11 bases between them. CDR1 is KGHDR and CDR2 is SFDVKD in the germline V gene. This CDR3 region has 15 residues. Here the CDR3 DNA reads TGTGCCACCAGTGGGGGGGTACCCAACACCGGGGAGCTGTTTTTT. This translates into CATSGGVPNTGELFF.

CDR3 sequence reads: CASGRRTSEQFF. The DNA for the CDR3 is TGTGCCAGCGGAAGACGGACTTCCGAGCAGTTCTTC. The genes are TRBV12-3 or TRBV12-4 and TRBJ2-1, with D perhaps TRBD2 (5 bases). V lost 8 bases, J lost 10 bases, and 15 bases lay in between. The CDR3 is made up of 12 amino acids.

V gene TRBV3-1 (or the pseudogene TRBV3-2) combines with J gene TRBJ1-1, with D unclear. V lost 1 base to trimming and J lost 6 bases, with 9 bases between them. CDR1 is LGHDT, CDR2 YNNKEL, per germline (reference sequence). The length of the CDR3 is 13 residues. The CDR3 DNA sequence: TGTGCCAGCAGCCAAGCTCAACAGTCTGAAGCTTTCTTT. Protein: CASSQAQQSEAFF.

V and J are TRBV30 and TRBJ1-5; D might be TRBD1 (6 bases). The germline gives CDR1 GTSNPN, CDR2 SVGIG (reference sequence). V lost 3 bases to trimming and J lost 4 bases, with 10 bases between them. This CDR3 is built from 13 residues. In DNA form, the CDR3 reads TGTGCCTGGAGCGCCGGACAGAATCAGCCCCAGCATTTT. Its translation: CAWSAGQNQPQHF.

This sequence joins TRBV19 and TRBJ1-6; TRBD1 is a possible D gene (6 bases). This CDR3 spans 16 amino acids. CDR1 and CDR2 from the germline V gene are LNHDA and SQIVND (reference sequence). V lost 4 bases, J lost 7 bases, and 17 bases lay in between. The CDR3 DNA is TGTGCCAGTAGTACAAAAACAGGGACGGGGAATTCACCCCTCCACTTT. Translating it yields CASSTKTGTGNSPLHF.

CDR3: CASSDHNQETQYF. The CDR3 region has the DNA TGTGCCAGCAGTGATCACAACCAAGAGACCCAGTACTTC. The chain carries TRBV6-1 and TRBJ2-5; D gene uncertain. Trimming took 3 bases from V and 0 from J, leaving 5 bases between them. CDR3 length: 13 amino acids. CDR1 is MNHNS and CDR2 is SASEGT in the germline V gene.

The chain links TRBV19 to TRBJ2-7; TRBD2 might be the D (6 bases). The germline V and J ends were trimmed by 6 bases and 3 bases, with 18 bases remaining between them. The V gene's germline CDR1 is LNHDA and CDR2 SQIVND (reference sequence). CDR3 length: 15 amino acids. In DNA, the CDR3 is TGTGCCAGTAGGGCCCGGGACGGACTACGCTACGAGCAGTACGTC. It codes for CASRARDGLRYEQYV.

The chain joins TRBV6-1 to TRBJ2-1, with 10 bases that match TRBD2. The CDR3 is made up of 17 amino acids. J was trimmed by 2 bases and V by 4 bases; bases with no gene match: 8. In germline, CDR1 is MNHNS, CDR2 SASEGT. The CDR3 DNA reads TGTGCCAGCAGTGTCCGGACTAGCGGAATGACCTACAATGAGCAGTTCTTC. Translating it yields CASSVRTSGMTYNEQFF.

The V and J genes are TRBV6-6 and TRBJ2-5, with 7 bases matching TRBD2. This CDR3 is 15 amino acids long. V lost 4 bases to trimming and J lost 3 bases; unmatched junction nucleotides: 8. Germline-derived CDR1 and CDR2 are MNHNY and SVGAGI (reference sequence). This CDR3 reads CASSSLVGREETQYF. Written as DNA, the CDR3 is TGTGCCAGCAGTTCTTTGGTTGGGAGGGAAGAGACCCAGTACTTC.

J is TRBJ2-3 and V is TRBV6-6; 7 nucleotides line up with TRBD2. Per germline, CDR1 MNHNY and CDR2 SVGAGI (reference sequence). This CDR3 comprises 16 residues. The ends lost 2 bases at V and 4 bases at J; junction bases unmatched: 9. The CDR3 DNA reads TGTGCCAGCAGTTACATGGTGGGAGGGCCTTCAGATACGCAGTATTTT. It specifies CASSYMVGGPSDTQYF.

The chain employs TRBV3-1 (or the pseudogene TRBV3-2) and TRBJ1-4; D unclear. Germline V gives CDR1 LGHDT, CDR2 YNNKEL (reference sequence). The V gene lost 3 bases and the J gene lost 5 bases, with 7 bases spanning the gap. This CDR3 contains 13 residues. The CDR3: CASSQNSNEKLFF. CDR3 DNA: TGTGCCAGCAGCCAGAACTCGAATGAAAAACTGTTTTTT.

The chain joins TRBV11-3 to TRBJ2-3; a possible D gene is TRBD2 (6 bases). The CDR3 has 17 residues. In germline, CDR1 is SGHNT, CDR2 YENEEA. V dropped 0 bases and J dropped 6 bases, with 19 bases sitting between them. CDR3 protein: CASSLDRGSLATDTQYF. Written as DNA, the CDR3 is TGTGCCAGCAGCTTAGATCGGGGGAGTCTAGCGACTGATACGCAGTATTTT.

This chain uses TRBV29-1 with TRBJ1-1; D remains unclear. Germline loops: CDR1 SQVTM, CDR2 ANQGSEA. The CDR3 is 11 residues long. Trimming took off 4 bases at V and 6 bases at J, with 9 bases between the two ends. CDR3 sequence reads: CSVADSPEAFF. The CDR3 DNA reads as TGCAGCGTTGCTGATAGCCCTGAAGCTTTCTTT.

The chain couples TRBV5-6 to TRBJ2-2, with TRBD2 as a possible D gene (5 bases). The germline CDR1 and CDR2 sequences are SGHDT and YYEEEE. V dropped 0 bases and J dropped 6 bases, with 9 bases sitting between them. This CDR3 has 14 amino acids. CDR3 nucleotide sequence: TGTGCCAGCAGCTTGGGCGGGTTTCCCGGGGAGCTGTTTTTT. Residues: CASSLGGFPGELFF.

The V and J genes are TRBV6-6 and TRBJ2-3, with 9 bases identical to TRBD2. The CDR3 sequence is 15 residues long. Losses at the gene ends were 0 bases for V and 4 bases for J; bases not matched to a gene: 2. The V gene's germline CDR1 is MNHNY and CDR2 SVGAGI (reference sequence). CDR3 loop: CASSYSAGGPDTQYF. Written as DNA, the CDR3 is TGTGCCAGCAGTTACTCGGCGGGAGGGCCAGATACGCAGTATTTT.

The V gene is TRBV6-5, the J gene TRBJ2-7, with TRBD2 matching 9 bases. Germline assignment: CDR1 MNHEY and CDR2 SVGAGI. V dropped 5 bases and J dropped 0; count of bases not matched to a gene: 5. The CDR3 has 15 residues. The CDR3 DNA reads TGTGCCAGCAGTCTTAGCGGGGGATACTCCTACGAGCAGTACTTC. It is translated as CASSLSGGYSYEQYF.